This TCR beta chain was captured in a study of blood T cell repertoires in COVID-19 (dated by TCRdb to about 2020). In terms of the full investigation: Samples from collaborators originated in the United States, Italy and Spain and spanned both the acute and convalescent phases of COVID-19. The samples were drawn from the first 160 participants of the ongoing ImmuneRACE study and from 950 to 1,500 subjects provided by 6 global collaborators. Deeply sampled blood TCRbeta repertoires from subjects exposed to, actively infected with, or recovered from COVID-19 were included in the dataset. Where available, HLA class I and class II types were obtained from metadata supplied by the sample provider rather than from assay-based typing. The repertoires were released in a freely available public database meant as a resource for research on the immune response to SARS-CoV-2. The prospective study material was composed of cDNA or gDNA derived from T cells, B-cell-depleted T cells, or PBMCs. The sample metadata nearly always contained a de-identified subject ID, COVID-19 status, age in years and sex. General conclusions and limits of the study: How much clinical and demographic metadata was included differed by source and by participant, and the metadata was provided uncurated.

The immunoSEQ Assay, a bias-controlled multiplex PCR, was used to amplify TCRbeta CDR3 regions from genomic DNA. From the authors' description of their analysis: Within the assay, amplification of reference gene primers was used to estimate how many nucleated cells each sample contained. Sequence reads were collapsed and filtered to measure the absolute abundance of every unique TCRbeta CDR3 rearrangement. For each sample, productive Simpson clonality was calculated by taking the square root of Simpson's diversity index across productive rearrangements. Entries here come from immuneACCESS through TCRdb and include only in-frame sequences with V and J called. Some clones fail to appear in such tables; in the studies checked, an unresolved V gene covers under half of the shortfall, and the cause of the remainder is unknown. The V and J calls and the clone size are those of that table, but D and trimming were determined from the DNA. The sample table shows 200,000 to 250,000 clones, and 82% are seen once. 8% to 9% of the sample comes from the top ten.

Concerning this clone: Its antigen has not been determined. Base-call qualities are not available, and no considerably larger clone is one nucleotide away.

As encoded in the germline V gene (reference sequence), CDR1 is SEHNR while CDR2 is FQNEAQ. Counted from cysteine to phenylalanine, this CDR3 has 14 amino acids. The kept DNA is CDR3 alone, 42 bases in frame from the first base. V is clipped by 4 bases and J by 7 bases, and the sequence between their germline boundaries is 13 bases long. In Seattle, one collaborating source enrolled patients while the infection was active and tracked those patients longitudinally over the course of disease. Each collaborating institution followed its own protocols to collect whole blood in K2EDTA tubes. For TCRbeta analysis, collaborator samples were shipped as frozen whole blood, as isolated PBMCs, or as DNA extracted from either sample type.

Material for sequencing was peripheral blood. This chain joins TRBV7-9 to TRBJ1-4, and TRBD1 may be the D gene, going by 5 matching bases. The clonotype was recovered from a woman of 80 years or more with COVID-19, enrolled during active disease. DNA sequence: TGTGCCAGCAGCTCCGGAGCGGGGCTTGAAAAACTGTTTTTT. This yields the protein CASSSGAGLEKLFF.